A selection of T cell receptor beta chains follows, all from one sample in a study of T cells in Graves' hyperthyroidism and ophthalmopathy. TCRdb reanalysed the multiplex PCR reads using MiXCR and keeps one entry per CDR3 protein. The table lists a few hundred thousand distinct CDR3 sequences, under 60% of them singletons. The specimen sequenced was peripheral blood or thyroid tissue (not recorded which). The receptors originated from an adult woman with Graves' disease, either hyperthyroidism or ophthalmopathy (not recorded which). Each CDR3 is given with its conserved first and last residue. The D gene is left open where the match is weak.

J: TRBJ1-3; V: TRBV7-9; D: -; CDR3: CASSFVNGNTIYF
J: TRBJ1-1; V: TRBV7-8; D: -; CDR3: CASSTNPGTRQGTEAFF
J: TRBJ1-5; V: TRBV14; D: -; CDR3: CASSQEHWPQHF
J: TRBJ1-5; V: TRBV19; D: -; CDR3: CASSSTGLQQPQHF
J: TRBJ2-7; V: TRBV7-9; D: -; CDR3: CASSLLRGIGAEQYF
J: TRBJ2-6; V: TRBV2; D: -; CDR3: CASRSWRANVLTF
J: TRBJ2-6; V: TRBV9; D: -; CDR3: CASSEGSRAGANVLTF
J: TRBJ1-6; V: TRBV25-1; D: -; CDR3: CASSDSQSSLSPLHF
J: TRBJ1-5; V: TRBV20-1; D: TRBD1; CDR3: CSAVQAGTGGDSNQPQHF
J: TRBJ1-2; V: TRBV7-9; D: -; CDR3: CASSLQENTGYTF
J: TRBJ1-2; V: TRBV7-3; D: -; CDR3: CASSPPLTGNPYGYTF